Listed here is a single TCR beta chain. Its specificity is not known. In TCRdb, the 5' RACE reads were re-called with MiXCR into one record per CDR3 protein. The sample lists around 1.7 million distinct CDR3 sequences; around 33% were seen once. The sample comes from a study of identical twins. V trimming: 8 bases; J trimming: 7 bases; junction bases outside the gene matches: 11. The length of the CDR3 is 15 residues. CDR1 is MNHEY, CDR2 SVGEGT, per germline. Points from the study as a whole: Memory repertoires lacked the insertion deficit that abundant cord blood beta clonotypes showed. Excess sharing between twins was weaker in beta out-of-frame sequences.

This TCR was sampled from a newborn girl in good health. The V gene is TRBV6-2 or TRBV6-3, the J gene TRBJ1-2, with 12 bases aligning to TRBD1. Material for sequencing was cord blood. DNA for the CDR3: TGTGCCAGCGGGACAGGGGGCCCCGCTCCTCGTGGCTACACCTTC. Amino acid sequence: CASGTGGPAPRGYTF.